This T cell receptor (beta chain) was captured in a study of T cell responses to AZD1222 COVID-19 vaccine. Clones were read by immunoSEQ multiplex PCR, and TCRdb kept only the in-frame ones, dropping some. In the table there are approximately 84,000 clones, roughly 88% of which are singletons. This clone was observed a single time. The germline CDR1 and CDR2 sequences are SGHVS and FNYEAQ. The CDR3 loop spans 12 amino acids. The germline V and J ends were trimmed by 5 bases and 5 bases, with 9 bases remaining between them. The source material was peripheral blood, sampled 28 days after the second AZD1222 dose. The rearrangement joins TRBV7-6 to TRBJ1-1; no firm D call. This clonotype was obtained from an adult who received the AZD1222 COVID-19 vaccine. The CDR3 reads CASSHGGTEAFF. The CDR3 DNA follows: TGTGCCAGCAGCCACGGTGGGACTGAAGCTTTCTTT.